This T cell receptor beta chain was sequenced in a study of blood T cell repertoires in COVID-19. Study at large: Sites across the United States, Italy and Spain contributed samples from acute and convalescent COVID-19. The cDNA or gDNA used as material had been derived from T cells, B-cell-depleted T cells, or PBMCs.

Study processing details: Researchers report that nucleated cell counts were estimated from reference gene primer amplification. Some clones are missing from TCRdb's copy, which holds only in-frame ones; the method was immunoSEQ multiplex PCR. The V and J calls and clone size are taken from that table; D and trimming were inferred from the DNA. Of some 200,000 clones in the sample, around four fifths were seen once. The receptor was derived from a man aged 25-45 years with active or convalescent COVID-19. The sequenced sample was peripheral blood.

The CDR3 nucleotides are TGTGCCAGCAGCTCAACGCCGACTAGCGGGAGAACCTACAATGAGCAGTTCTTC. Residues: CASSSTPTSGRTYNEQFF. This rearrangement joins TRBV7-6 to TRBJ2-1; 12 bases are a match to TRBD2. CDR3 length: 18 amino acids. In germline, CDR1 is SGHVS, CDR2 FNYEAQ. V was pared by 4 bases and J by 2 bases, with 9 bases of the junction left unmatched. The whole variable domain, filled in from reference TRBV7-6 and TRBJ2-1, reads GAGVSQSPRYKVTKRGQDVALRCDPISGHVSLYWYRQALGQGPEFLTYFNYEAQQDKSGLPNDRFSAERPEGSISTLTIQRTEQRDSAMYRCASSSTPTSGRTYNEQFFGPGTRLTVL.